Presented here are 29 T cell receptor beta chains from one specimen sequenced in a study of blood T cells in healthy people across ages. The second PCR ran about 6 to 11 cycles with a sample-barcoded 5' primer and J-beta primers. In TCRdb, the 5' RACE reads were re-called with MiXCR into one record per CDR3 protein. The data hold 600,000 or so distinct CDR3 sequences, with over 20% observed a single time. The material sequenced was blood. Every receptor here comes from a man between 65 and 79 years old in good health.

This clonotype was counted only a few times. The rearrangement links TRBV7-6 to TRBJ2-3; the D is unclear. The length of the CDR3 is 14 residues. V lost 7 bases and J 4 bases, leaving 15 bases between the germline ends. Per the germline V gene, CDR1 is SGHVS and CDR2 is FNYEAQ. The CDR3 nucleotides read TGTGCCAGCACCGAGACCTACAGACCAGATACGCAGTATTTT. Its translation: CASTETYRPDTQYF.

This clonotype was found a few times. J is TRBJ2-7 and V is TRBV12-3 or TRBV12-4, with D perhaps assigned TRBD1 or TRBD2 (6 bases each). The better agreement between TRBJ2-1 and the DNA end casts doubt on the J call. The CDR3 sequence is 12 residues long. CDR3 coding DNA: TGTGCCAGCAGTTTGGGGGCGGGATTGCAGTTCTTC. It specifies CASSLGAGLQFF.

There are a few counts of this clonotype. DNA for the CDR3: TGTGCCAGCAGCGTCGCCGGGACAGGGGTCCATGAGCAGTTCTTC. Protein: CASSVAGTGVHEQFF. The chain is built from TRBV9 and TRBJ2-7; 10 bases agree with TRBD1. The DNA matches TRBJ2-1 better at its end, which makes the J call doubtful. The CDR3 has 15 residues. From germline, CDR1 is SGDLS and CDR2 YYNGEE.

The chain links TRBV29-1 to TRBJ2-3, with 13 bases fitting TRBD2. The ends lost 7 bases at V and 4 bases at J; junction bases unmatched: 5. This CDR3 has 14 amino acids. Germline-derived CDR1 and CDR2 are SQVTM and ANQGSEA. CDR3 region: CSALAGGPPDTQYF. DNA of the CDR3: TGCAGCGCACTAGCGGGAGGGCCCCCAGATACGCAGTATTTT.

The chain is built from TRBV3-1 and TRBJ2-6; the D is unclear. The CDR3 is 14 amino acids. V was trimmed by 1 base and J by 4 bases, leaving 5 bases between them. Germline V gene lookup returns CDR1 LGHDT and CDR2 YNNKEL (reference sequence). The CDR3 here is CASSQVLGANVLTF. As DNA, the CDR3 is TGTGCCAGCAGCCAAGTCCTAGGGGCCAACGTCCTGACTTTC. The variable domain in full, completed from reference TRBV3-1 and TRBJ2-6, reads DTAVSQTPKYLVTQMGNDKSIKCEQNLGHDTMYWYKQDSKKFLKIMFSYNNKELIINETVPNRFSPKSPDKAHLNLHINSLELGDSAVYFCASSQVLGANVLTFGAGSRLTVL.

The rearrangement joins TRBV12-3 or TRBV12-4 to TRBJ2-7; weak D call: TRBD1 (6 bases). V was pared by 1 base and J by 0 bases, with 10 bases between. This CDR3 contains 15 residues. The CDR3 sequence is CASSLVGGGSYEQYF. CDR3 DNA: TGTGCCAGCAGTTTAGTTGGGGGCGGCTCCTACGAGCAGTACTTC.

Ten or more counts support this clonotype. V and J are TRBV6-9 and TRBJ1-4, with D hard to call. CDR1 is MNHGY and CDR2 is SVAAGI in the germline V gene. The CDR3 spans 12 residues. Trimming stripped 8 bases from V and 7 bases from J, with 11 bases between. CDR3 sequence: CASDPTSEKLFF. CDR3 in DNA: TGTGCCAGCGACCCAACAAGTGAAAAACTGTTTTTT.

The table lists this clonotype with many counts. The chain links TRBV29-1 to TRBJ2-5; D tentatively fits TRBD1 or TRBD2 (5 bases each). Deletions cut 7 bases from V and 5 bases from J, with 14 bases between. CDR3 length equals 12 residues. Germline CDR1 reads SQVTM; CDR2 reads ANQGSEA. CDR3: CSANGGVETQYF. The DNA of the CDR3 is TGCAGCGCTAATGGGGGAGTGGAGACCCAGTACTTC.

This rearrangement joins TRBV6-6 to TRBJ1-5; D is unresolved. The CDR3 has 13 residues. Germline lookup yields CDR1 MNHNY and CDR2 SVGAGI (reference sequence). V was pared by 8 bases and J by 2 bases, with 10 bases between. The CDR3 DNA follows: TGTGCCAGCGCTATAGTAGGCAATCAGCCCCAGCATTTT. This sequence encodes CASAIVGNQPQHF.

The chain employs TRBV28 and TRBJ2-5, with D perhaps being TRBD1 or TRBD2 (5 bases each). The CDR3 is made up of 16 amino acids. Trimming cost V 4 bases and J 0 bases, with 15 bases left between them. Germline lookup yields CDR1 MDHEN and CDR2 SYDVKM. CDR3 sequence (DNA): TGTGCCAGCAGTTCACCTCACGGGACGTACCAAGAGACCCAGTACTTC. As protein: CASSSPHGTYQETQYF.

The chain uses TRBV2 and TRBJ2-7, with D possibly matching TRBD1 (7 bases). V lost 5 bases and J 6 bases, leaving 11 bases between the germline ends. Germline V gene data show CDR1 as SNHLY and CDR2 as FYNNEI. The CDR3 is 12 residues long. CDR3: CASSSQGGEQYF. The CDR3, as DNA: TGTGCCAGCAGTAGCCAGGGGGGCGAGCAGTACTTC.

In its sample, this clonotype was seen a few times. A much larger clone lies one base from this, so it may be a read error. The CDR3 nucleotides are TGTGCCAGCATCGCGTCCCTGATGCACGAGCAGCACTTC. This translates into CASIASLMHEQHF. The chain recombines TRBV2 with TRBJ2-7; D call uncertain. The CDR3 is made up of 13 amino acids. Germline V gene sequence: CDR1 SNHLY, CDR2 FYNNEI.

As concerns this clonotype: One end of the junction varies from germline; a read error may be responsible. The V call is TRBV14, the J call TRBJ2-1, with 11 nucleotides matching TRBD2. The CDR3 consists of 19 residues. CDR1 and CDR2 (germline): SGHDN, FVKESK. CDR3 coding DNA: TGTGCCAGTAGCCAAGAATGGGGATTACTAGCGGGAGAGGGGGATGAGCAGTTCTTC. Translation: CASSQEWGLLAGEGDEQFF.

This clonotype has only a few counts. V gene TRBV12-3 or TRBV12-4 combines with J gene TRBJ2-5; 10 bases are a match to TRBD2. The J call could be wrong; TRBJ2-1 is a better fit for the DNA end. The CDR3 length is 17 residues. Here the CDR3 DNA reads TGTGCCAGCAGTTTACTGGCTAGCGGGAGAAAGGCCAATGAGCAGTTCTTC. This sequence encodes CASSLLASGRKANEQFF.

The V and J genes are TRBV9 and TRBJ2-1; D is unclear. Germline assignment: CDR1 SGDLS and CDR2 YYNGEE. The V end was cut by 0 bases, the J end by 7 bases, with 8 bases between. The CDR3 loop spans 13 amino acids. CDR3 protein: CASSVDPGNEQFF. CDR3 coding DNA: TGTGCCAGCAGCGTAGACCCCGGGAATGAGCAGTTCTTC. Combining the CDR3 with reference TRBV9 and TRBJ2-1 gives the whole variable domain DSGVTQTPKHLITATGQRVTLRCSPRSGDLSVYWYQQSLDQGLQFLIQYYNGEERAKGNILERFSAQQFPDLHSELNLSSLELGDSALYFCASSVDPGNEQFFGPGTRLTVL.

V gene TRBV2 combines with J gene TRBJ2-3; D call uncertain. Germline-derived CDR1 and CDR2 are SNHLY and FYNNEI. The CDR3 contains 14 residues. Deletions cut 4 bases from V and 1 base from J, with 9 bases between. The CDR3 DNA follows: TGTGCCAGCAGTGTACACCCTGGCACAGATACGCAGTATTTT. Protein product: CASSVHPGTDTQYF.

The V and J genes are TRBV29-1 and TRBJ2-7; tentative D call: TRBD1 (6 bases). Per germline, CDR1 SQVTM and CDR2 ANQGSEA. Between the trimmed V and J ends, which lost 4 bases and 2 bases, there was a span of 9 bases. The CDR3 extends over 12 amino acids. The CDR3 loop is CSVVTGPYEQYF. The CDR3 bases are TGCAGCGTTGTCACAGGGCCCTACGAGCAGTACTTC.

The chain is built from TRBV5-1 and TRBJ2-7; D might be TRBD1 (5 bases). Trimming pared 0 bases from V and 3 bases from J, leaving 7 bases between. Looked up from germline, CDR1 is SGHRS and CDR2 is YFSETQ. The length of the CDR3 is 13 residues. This chain's CDR3 is CASSLGTHYEQYF. The CDR3 nucleotides read TGCGCCAGCAGCTTGGGGACACACTACGAGCAGTACTTC.

V gene TRBV7-9 combines with J gene TRBJ2-4, with 8 bases that match TRBD1. Losses at the gene ends were 5 bases for V and 0 bases for J; bases not matched to a gene: 9. The CDR3 is 17 amino acids. Per germline, CDR1 SEHNR and CDR2 FQNEAQ (reference sequence). In nucleotides, the CDR3 is TGTGCCAGCAGCCCCCGCGACAGGGGACTAGCCAAAAACATTCAGTACTTC. This translates into CASSPRDRGLAKNIQYF.

The chain employs TRBV28 and TRBJ2-5; D call uncertain. The J call may be incorrect, as the DNA end agrees better with TRBJ2-7. The CDR3 is 12 residues long. Germline CDR1 MDHEN, CDR2 SYDVKM. This chain's CDR3 is CASVSSPYEQYF. As DNA, the CDR3 is TGTGCCAGCGTGTCCAGTCCCTACGAGCAGTACTTC.

This clonotype was seen a few times. The chain links TRBV20-1 to TRBJ1-4, with TRBD1 identical over 7 bases. The CDR3 totals 14 residues. The ends lost 6 bases at V and 12 bases at J; junction bases unmatched: 16. Germline V gene sequence: CDR1 DFQATT, CDR2 SNEGSKA (reference sequence). CDR3 sequence (DNA): TGCAGTGCGAAAACCGGGACAGAGATACTCCAACTGTTTTTT. This codes for CSAKTGTEILQLFF.

This clonotype was seen many times. The V gene is TRBV4-3, the J gene TRBJ1-6; no reliable D call. The CDR3 has 15 amino acids. Germline V gives CDR1 LGHNA, CDR2 YSLEER. Between the trimmed V and J ends, which lost 0 bases and 4 bases, there was a span of 7 bases. CDR3 nucleotides: TGCGCCAGCAGCCAAGATGAAGAGTATAATTCACCCCTCCACTTT. As protein: CASSQDEEYNSPLHF.

The V and J genes are TRBV20-1 and TRBJ2-1; 7 bases line up with TRBD2. V dropped 3 bases and J dropped 5; count of bases not matched to a gene: 7. The CDR3 length is 14 residues. CDR1 and CDR2 (germline): DFQATT, SNEGSKA (reference sequence). This chain's CDR3 is CSASSGRLDNEQFF. The CDR3 DNA reads as TGCAGTGCTAGTAGCGGGCGCCTGGACAATGAGCAGTTCTTC.

This clonotype came up a few times. This sequence joins TRBV3-1 and TRBJ2-7; no reliable D call. Trimming shortened V by 2 bases and J by 0 bases, and 5 bases separated the two germline ends. The V gene's germline CDR1 is LGHDT and CDR2 YNNKEL (reference sequence). CDR3 length: 13 amino acids. The CDR3 region is CASSQWSSYEQYF. The CDR3 DNA reads TGTGCCAGCAGCCAATGGAGCTCCTACGAGCAGTACTTC.

In its sample, this clonotype was seen a few times. The gene calls are TRBV20-1 and TRBJ2-1; D is perhaps TRBD1 or TRBD2 (5 bases each). Germline V gives CDR1 DFQATT, CDR2 SNEGSKA (reference sequence). This CDR3 spans 14 amino acids. Trimming took 0 bases from V and 8 from J, leaving 14 bases between them. In nucleotides, the CDR3 is TGCAGTGCTAGAGATCCGGCCCGGGGCGATGAGCAGTTCTTC. As protein: CSARDPARGDEQFF.

V usage is TRBV5-1 and J usage is TRBJ2-5, with D possibly called TRBD1 or TRBD2 (6 bases each). The assigned J gene may be wrong: the sequence end matches TRBJ2-1 better. CDR3 size: 14 residues. Germline V lookup: CDR1 SGHRS, CDR2 YFSETQ. The CDR3 is CASSLEEGGYEQFF. DNA for the CDR3: TGCGCCAGCAGCTTGGAAGAGGGGGGCTATGAGCAGTTCTTC.

The count of this clonotype is one. The genes are TRBV20-1 and TRBJ1-3; 8 bases are a match to TRBD1. Unmatched junction bases numbered 5, after V lost 0 bases and J lost 7 bases. The germline V gene encodes CDR1 DFQATT and CDR2 SNEGSKA (reference sequence). The length of the CDR3 is 14 residues. This CDR3 is CSAREVRGRNTIYF. The DNA of the CDR3 is TGCAGTGCTAGAGAAGTCAGGGGGCGGAACACCATATATTTT.

This clonotype was recorded a few times. The chain carries TRBV19 and TRBJ2-2, with 9 bases matching TRBD2. The CDR3 loop spans 15 amino acids. The trim removed 7 bases at V and 3 bases at J, leaving 6 bases unmatched. Germline CDR1 is LNHDA and CDR2 is SQIVND (reference sequence). The CDR3 bases are TGTGCCAGTAAGGCGATAGCGGGGGACACCGGGGAGCTGTTTTTT. Encoded protein: CASKAIAGDTGELFF.

This clonotype was seen a handful of times. The rearrangement links TRBV28 to TRBJ2-5; 8 bases fit TRBD1. CDR3 length: 16 residues. With 5 bases clipped from V and 5 bases from J, the junction kept 13 bases outside the gene matches. Per germline, CDR1 MDHEN and CDR2 SYDVKM. The chain's CDR3 is CASSPLNAGGVETQYF. CDR3 bases: TGTGCCAGCAGTCCCCTTAACGCAGGGGGCGTTGAGACCCAGTACTTC.